This entry features one T cell receptor beta chain sequence. Its specificity is unknown. One end of the junction is discordant with germline, which a read error may explain. A multiplex PCR was run with 60 Vbeta primers and 13 Jbeta primers. The method was immunoSEQ multiplex PCR; TCRdb's version includes in-frame clones alone and lacks a portion of them. This table holds some 250,000 clones, roughly 82% found once. The source of the sample is a study of cytomegalovirus exposure and HLA in healthy donors. On the study more broadly: In an early release, HLA-typed donors contributed tens of millions of unique TCR sequences. Study-wide results and limits: Cytomegalovirus association was listed for approximately 160 TCR beta chains. As confirmed in vitro, a few CMV-associated chains were specific for CMV antigens.

CDR1 and CDR2 (germline): SEHNR, FQNEAQ (reference sequence). The CDR3 runs to 15 residues. V is TRBV7-9 and J is TRBJ1-6; D gene unclear. Sequenced sample: PBMCs. The sequence came from a woman aged 40 to 50 in good health and CMV-seropositive. CDR3 residues: CSSSTSGSYNSPLHF. The CDR3 DNA follows: TGTTCCAGCAGTACCAGCGGCTCCTATAATTCACCCCTCCACTTT. The entire variable domain, with the rest obtained from reference TRBV7-9 and TRBJ1-6, is as follows: DTGVSQNPRHKITKRGQNVTFRCDPISEHNRLYWYRQTLGQGPEFLTYFQNEAQLEKSRLLSDRFSAERPKGSFSTLEIQRTEQGDSAMYLCSSSTSGSYNSPLHFGNGTRLTVT.